This T cell receptor beta chain stems from a study of shared clonotypes between healthy human individuals. Overall study context: The study enrolled a couple of women and a few men aged 18 to 49.

Unsorted PBMC contributed approximately 0.3 ug DNA, roughly 30,000 T cell genomes, to each replicate PCR. Measured with immunoSEQ multiplex PCR; TCRdb has only the in-frame clones, and not every one. The sample has 450,000 to 500,000 clones, approximately 81% seen once. Looked up from germline, CDR1 is SGHRS and CDR2 is YFSETQ. Trimming at V came to 3 bases and at J to 4 bases, leaving 8 bases not matched to a gene. There are 17 residues in the CDR3. Donation came from healthy HIV-negative adults that had no recent acute infections or vaccinations. The sequence was obtained from a middle-aged woman in good health. Some clones in this sample may be carry-over from other donors' samples. The chain joins TRBV5-1 to TRBJ2-1; TRBD2 matches at 12 bases. The sequenced sample consisted of PBMCs. CDR3 nucleotide sequence: TGCGCCAGCAGCTCGACTAGCGGGAGAAGGGGGTACAATGAGCAGTTCTTC. This encodes CASSSTSGRRGYNEQFF.